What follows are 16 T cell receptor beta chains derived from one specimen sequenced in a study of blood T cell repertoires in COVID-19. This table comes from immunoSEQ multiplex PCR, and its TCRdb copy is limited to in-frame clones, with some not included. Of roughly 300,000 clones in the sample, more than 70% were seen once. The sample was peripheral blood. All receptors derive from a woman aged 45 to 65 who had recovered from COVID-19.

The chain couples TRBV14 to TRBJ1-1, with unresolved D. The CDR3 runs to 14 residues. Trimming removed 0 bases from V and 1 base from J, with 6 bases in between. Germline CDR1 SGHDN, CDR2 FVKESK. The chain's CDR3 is CASSQDSRNTEAFF. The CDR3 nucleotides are TGTGCCAGCAGCCAAGATTCCAGGAACACTGAAGCTTTCTTT.

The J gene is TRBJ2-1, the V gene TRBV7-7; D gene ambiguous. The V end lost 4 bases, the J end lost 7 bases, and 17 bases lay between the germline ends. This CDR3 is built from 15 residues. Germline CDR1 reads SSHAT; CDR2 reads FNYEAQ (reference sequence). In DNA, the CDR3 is TGTGCCAGCAGCTCGAACCCGGGTCTTCGGAATGAGCAGTTCTTC. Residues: CASSSNPGLRNEQFF.

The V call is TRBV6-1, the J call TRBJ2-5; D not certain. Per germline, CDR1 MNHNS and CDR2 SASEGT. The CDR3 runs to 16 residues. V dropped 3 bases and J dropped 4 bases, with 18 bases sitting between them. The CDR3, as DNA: TGTGCCAGCAGTGACCTGGGCCTCCCAGTCGGAGAGACCCAGTACTTC. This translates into CASSDLGLPVGETQYF.

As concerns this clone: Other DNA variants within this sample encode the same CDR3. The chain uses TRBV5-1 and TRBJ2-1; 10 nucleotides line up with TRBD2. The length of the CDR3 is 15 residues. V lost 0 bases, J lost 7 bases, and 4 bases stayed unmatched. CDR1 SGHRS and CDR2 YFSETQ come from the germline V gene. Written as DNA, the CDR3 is TGCGCCAGCAGCTTGGTTCTAGCGGGAGATAATGAGCAGTTCTTC. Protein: CASSLVLAGDNEQFF. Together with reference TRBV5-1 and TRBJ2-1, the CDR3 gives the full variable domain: KAGVTQTPRYLIKTRGQQVTLSCSPISGHRSVSWYQQTPGQGLQFLFEYFSETQRNKGNFPGRFSGRQFSNSRSEMNVSTLELGDSALYLCASSLVLAGDNEQFFGPGTRLTVL.

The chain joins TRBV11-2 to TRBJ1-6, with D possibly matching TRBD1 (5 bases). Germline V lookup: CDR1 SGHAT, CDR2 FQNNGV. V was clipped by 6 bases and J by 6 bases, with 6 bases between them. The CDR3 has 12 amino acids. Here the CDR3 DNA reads TGTGCCAGCAGGGGGCTTAATTCACCCCTCCACTTT. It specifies CASRGLNSPLHF. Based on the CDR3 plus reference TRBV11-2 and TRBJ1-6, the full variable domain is EAGVAQSPRYKIIEKRQSVAFWCNPISGHATLYWYQQILGQGPKLLIQFQNNGVVDDSQLPKDRFSAERLKGVDSTLKIQPAKLEDSAVYLCASRGLNSPLHFGNGTRLTVT.

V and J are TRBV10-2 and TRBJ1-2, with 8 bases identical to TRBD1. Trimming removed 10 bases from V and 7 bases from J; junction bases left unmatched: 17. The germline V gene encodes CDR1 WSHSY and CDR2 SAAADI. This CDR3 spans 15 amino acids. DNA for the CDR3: TGCGCCACCAAGAGGGTCACTCAGGGGGCGGGTGGCTACACCTTC. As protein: CATKRVTQGAGGYTF.

CDR3 residues: CASSLGDRGQYEQYF. The CDR3, as DNA: TGTGCCAGCAGTCTAGGGGACAGGGGGCAGTACGAGCAGTACTTC. The V call is TRBV6-6, the J call TRBJ2-7, with TRBD1 matching 12 bases. This CDR3 is built from 15 residues. With 5 bases clipped from V and 4 bases from J, the junction kept 6 bases outside the gene matches. Germline values: CDR1 MNHNY, CDR2 SVGAGI (reference sequence).

The CDR3 sequence is CSASGRETQYF. CDR3 DNA: TGCAGTGCTAGCGGGAGGGAGACCCAGTACTTC. The gene calls are TRBV20-1 and TRBJ2-5, with 7 bases aligning to TRBD2. The CDR3 consists of 11 residues. Trimming took 3 bases from V and 5 from J; bases not matched to a gene: 0. Germline loops: CDR1 DFQATT, CDR2 SNEGSKA (reference sequence).

For the CDR3, the DNA is TGTGCCAGCAGTTACTCGGTTTACTGGACAGGGGGATTGTCTAGCTCCTACGAGCAGTACTTC. It specifies CASSYSVYWTGGLSSSYEQYF. The gene calls are TRBV6-2 or TRBV6-3 and TRBJ2-7; 10 bases map to TRBD1. This CDR3 is built from 21 residues. Germline V gene sequence: CDR1 MNHEY, CDR2 SVGEGT. With V trimmed by 0 bases and J by 0 bases, 17 bases remained unmatched.

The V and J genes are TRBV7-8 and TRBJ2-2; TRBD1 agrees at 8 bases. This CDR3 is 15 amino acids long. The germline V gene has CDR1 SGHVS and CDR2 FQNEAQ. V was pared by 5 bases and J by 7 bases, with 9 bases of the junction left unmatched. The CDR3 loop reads CASSPRGPSVGELFF. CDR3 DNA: TGTGCCAGCAGCCCCAGGGGGCCCTCCGTCGGGGAGCTGTTTTTT.

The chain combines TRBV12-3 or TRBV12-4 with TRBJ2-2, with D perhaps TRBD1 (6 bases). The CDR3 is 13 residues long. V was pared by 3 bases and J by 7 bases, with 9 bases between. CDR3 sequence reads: CASSFAGDGELFF. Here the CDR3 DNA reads TGTGCCAGCAGTTTCGCAGGGGACGGGGAGCTGTTTTTT.

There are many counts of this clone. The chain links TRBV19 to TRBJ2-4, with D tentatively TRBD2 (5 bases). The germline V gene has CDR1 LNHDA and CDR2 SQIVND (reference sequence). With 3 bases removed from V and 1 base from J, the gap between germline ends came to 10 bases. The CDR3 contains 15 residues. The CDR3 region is CASSMRAGAKNIQYF. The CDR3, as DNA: TGTGCCAGTAGTATGAGGGCTGGGGCCAAAAACATTCAGTACTTC.

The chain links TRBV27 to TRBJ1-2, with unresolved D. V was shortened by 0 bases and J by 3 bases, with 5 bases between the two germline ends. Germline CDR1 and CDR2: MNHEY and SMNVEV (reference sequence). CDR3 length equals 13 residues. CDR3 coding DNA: TGTGCCAGCAGTTTATCCCAGGACTATGGCTACACCTTC. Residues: CASSLSQDYGYTF.

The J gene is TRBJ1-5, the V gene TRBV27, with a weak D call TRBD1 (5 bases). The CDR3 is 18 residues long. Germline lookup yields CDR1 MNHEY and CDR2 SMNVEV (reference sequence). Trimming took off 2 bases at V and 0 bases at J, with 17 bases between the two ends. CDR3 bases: TGTGCCAGCAGTTTAGGTGGGCAGGGTCTGCTTAGCAATCAGCCCCAGCATTTT. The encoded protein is CASSLGGQGLLSNQPQHF.

The DNA for the CDR3 is TGTGCCAGCAGCGCCACTGCGCGTTTACAGTACTTC. Translation: CASSATARLQYF. V is TRBV28 and J is TRBJ2-7, with no clear D. V gave up 6 bases and J gave up 10 bases, with 16 bases separating them. The CDR3 has 12 residues. Germline loops: CDR1 MDHEN, CDR2 SYDVKM. Full variable domain (remainder filled in from reference TRBV28 and TRBJ2-7): DVKVTQSSRYLVKRTGEKVFLECVQDMDHENMFWYRQDPGLGLRLIYFSYDVKMKEKGDIPEGYSVSREKKERFSLILESASTNQTSMYLCASSATARLQYFGPGTRLTVT.

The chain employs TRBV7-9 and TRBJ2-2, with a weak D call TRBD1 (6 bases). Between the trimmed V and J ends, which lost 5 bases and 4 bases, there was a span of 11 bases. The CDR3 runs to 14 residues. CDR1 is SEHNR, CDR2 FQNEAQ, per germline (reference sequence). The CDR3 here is CASSPRGPTGELFF. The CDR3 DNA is TGTGCCAGCAGCCCCAGGGGACCCACCGGGGAGCTGTTTTTT.